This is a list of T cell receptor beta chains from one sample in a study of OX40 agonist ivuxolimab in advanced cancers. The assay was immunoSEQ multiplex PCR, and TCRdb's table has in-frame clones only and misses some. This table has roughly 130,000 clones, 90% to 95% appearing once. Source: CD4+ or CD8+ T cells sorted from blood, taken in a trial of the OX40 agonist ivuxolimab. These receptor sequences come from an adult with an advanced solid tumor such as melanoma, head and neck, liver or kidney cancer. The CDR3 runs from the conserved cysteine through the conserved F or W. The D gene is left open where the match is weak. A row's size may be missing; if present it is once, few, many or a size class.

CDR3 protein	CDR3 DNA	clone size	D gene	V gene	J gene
CATSTVPGLQNIQYF	TGTGCCACCAGCACCGTACCGGGACTGCAAAACATTCAGTACTTC	-	-	TRBV15	TRBJ2-4
CASNSQGLMNTEAFF	TGTGCCAGCAACTCGCAGGGCCTGATGAACACTGAAGCTTTCTTT	once	-	TRBV2	TRBJ1-1
CASSLTVNTEAFF	TGTGCCAGCAGCCTTACAGTGAACACTGAAGCTTTCTTT	-	-	TRBV6-6	TRBJ1-1
CASSEWGHFATTNEKLFF	TGTGCCAGCAGTGAATGGGGCCATTTTGCTACAACTAATGAAAAACTGTTTTTT	-	-	TRBV6-1	TRBJ1-4
CASSYKGAGGPDTQYF	TGTGCCAGCAGTTATAAAGGAGCGGGGGGGCCAGATACGCAGTATTTT	-	TRBD2	TRBV6-5	TRBJ2-3
CASSLPGTKTDTQYF	TGTGCCAGCAGCCTACCCGGGACGAAGACCGATACGCAGTATTTT	-	-	TRBV11-2	TRBJ2-3
CASSLDGTGNRDTQYF	TGTGCCAGCAGCTTAGACGGGACAGGGAATCGAGATACGCAGTATTTT	-	TRBD1	TRBV11-2	TRBJ2-3
CASSPRPNSYEQYF	TGTGCCAGCAGCCCCCGTCCTAATTCCTACGAGCAGTACTTC	-	-	TRBV7-2	TRBJ2-7
CASQGGTGIPHYGYTF	TGTGCCAGTCAGGGGGGGACAGGGATCCCCCACTATGGCTACACCTTC	-	TRBD1	TRBV19	TRBJ1-2
CASSLEAGLTDTQYF	TGTGCCAGCAGCCTAGAAGCGGGGCTCACAGATACGCAGTATTTT	-	TRBD2	TRBV7-9	TRBJ2-3
CASSQGLTYEQYF	TGTGCCAGCTCACAGGGGTTAACCTACGAGCAGTACTTC	-	-	TRBV18	TRBJ2-7
CASSAGTLNTEAFF	TGTGCCAGCAGCGCAGGGACATTGAACACTGAAGCTTTCTTT	-	-	TRBV7-2	TRBJ1-1
CASSPGRRSGNTIYF	TGTGCCAGCAGCCCGGGACGGCGCTCTGGAAACACCATATATTTT	-	-	TRBV4-2	TRBJ1-3
CASSRLARNEQFF	TGTGCCAGCAGCCGACTAGCCCGCAATGAGCAGTTCTTC	-	TRBD2	TRBV7-9	TRBJ2-1
CASSQGTGLSNQPQHF	TGTGCCAGCAGCCAAGGGACAGGGCTTAGCAATCAGCCCCAGCATTTT	-	TRBD1	TRBV5-6	TRBJ1-5
CASKYSATTGELFF	TGTGCCAGCAAGTACTCGGCTACCACCGGGGAGCTGTTTTTT	-	-	TRBV11-3	TRBJ2-2
CASSSGTGNEKLFF	TGTGCCAGCAGCTCCGGGACGGGGAATGAAAAACTGTTTTTT	once	-	TRBV7-9	TRBJ1-4
CASSSGERRGPPYNEQFF	TGTGCCAGTAGTAGCGGGGAGCGGCGGGGGCCGCCTTACAATGAGCAGTTCTTC	-	-	TRBV19	TRBJ2-1
CASSLDAREPYEQYF	TGCGCCAGCAGCTTGGATGCCAGGGAGCCCTACGAGCAGTACTTC	-	-	TRBV5-1	TRBJ2-7
CASSGSDRQTQYF	TGTGCCAGCAGCGGTAGCGACCGGCAGACCCAGTACTTC	-	-	TRBV7-2	TRBJ2-5
CASTLGGAQPNSPLHF	TGTGCCAGCACCCTCGGGGGGGCCCAGCCCAATTCACCCCTCCACTTT	-	-	TRBV28	TRBJ1-6
CASSEDAGLNQPQHF	TGTGCCAGCAGTGAAGACGCAGGTCTAAACCAGCCCCAGCATTTT	-	-	TRBV6-1	TRBJ1-5
CASSQSGQGNYGYTF	TGCGCCAGCAGCCAATCGGGACAGGGGAACTATGGCTACACCTTC	-	TRBD1	TRBV4-3	TRBJ1-2
CASSLAGNSNQPQHF	TGTGCCAGCAGTTTAGCGGGAAATAGCAATCAGCCCCAGCATTTT	few	-	TRBV28	TRBJ1-5
CASSRTGTEAFF	TGTGCCAGCAGCCGGACAGGGACTGAAGCTTTCTTT	-	TRBD1	TRBV28	TRBJ1-1
CASSLLSGDPYEQYF	TGTGCCAGCAGCTTATTATCTGGAGACCCCTACGAGCAGTACTTC	-	-	TRBV5-4	TRBJ2-7
CASSQPDRGMFTFF	TGTGCCAGCTCACAACCTGACAGGGGGATGTTTACTTTCTTT	-	TRBD1	TRBV18	TRBJ1-1
CASSLGGATLAGAQYF	TGTGCCAGCAGCTTAGGGGGGGCAACTTTAGCGGGTGCGCAGTATTTT	-	-	TRBV7-2	TRBJ2-3
CASSHRGREPEAFF	TGCGCCAGCAGCCATAGAGGGAGGGAGCCTGAAGCTTTCTTT	-	-	TRBV4-1	TRBJ1-1
CASIAPMKETQYF	TGTGCCAGCATCGCCCCAATGAAAGAGACCCAGTACTTC	-	-	TRBV7-2	TRBJ2-5
CASSLGTGTPYEQYF	TGTGCCAGCAGCTTAGGTACGGGAACTCCCTACGAGCAGTACTTC	-	-	TRBV7-9	TRBJ2-7
CASSLVGTDTQYF	TGTGCCAGCAGCTTGGTAGGCACAGATACGCAGTATTTT	-	-	TRBV5-4	TRBJ2-3
CASSSLGQGHYGYTF	TGTGCCAGCAGCTCCCTGGGACAGGGGCACTATGGCTACACCTTC	-	TRBD1	TRBV5-4	TRBJ1-2
CASSLAQVRGTQYF	TGTGCCAGCAGCTTAGCTCAGGTTCGGGGGACCCAGTACTTC	-	-	TRBV7-2	TRBJ2-5
CASSFSGPRMTGELFF	TGTGCCAGCAGCTTTTCGGGACCGCGTATGACCGGGGAGCTGTTTTTT	-	-	TRBV5-5	TRBJ2-2
CASSEIDMNTEAFF	TGTGCCAGCAGTGAAATAGATATGAACACTGAAGCTTTCTTT	-	-	TRBV2	TRBJ1-1
CASSVDGGKNTEAFF	TGTGCCAGCAGCGTAGATGGGGGAAAGAACACTGAAGCTTTCTTT	-	-	TRBV9	TRBJ1-1
CASSDRRSGNTIYF	TGCGCCAGCAGTGACCGCCGCTCTGGAAACACCATATATTTT	-	-	TRBV4-1	TRBJ1-3
CASSRVTFSSYEQYF	TGTGCCAGCAGCAGAGTAACATTTAGCTCCTACGAGCAGTACTTC	-	-	TRBV5-6	TRBJ2-7
CASSLVSGAMRSNEQFF	TGTGCCAGCAGCTTAGTTTCCGGGGCTATGAGGTCCAATGAGCAGTTCTTC	-	-	TRBV7-2	TRBJ2-1
CSVQGGCAAPVF	TGCAGCGTTCAGGGGGGGTGTGCCGCTCCTGTTTTT	once	TRBD1	TRBV29-1	TRBJ1-4
CASSGTEIYGYTF	TGTGCCAGCAGTGGGACAGAGATCTATGGCTACACCTTC	-	-	TRBV6-4	TRBJ1-2
CASSAGVSGLGSYEQYF	TGCGCCAGCAGCGCCGGTGTCAGCGGGCTCGGCTCCTACGAGCAGTACTTC	-	-	TRBV5-1	TRBJ2-7
CASSLGGRAVSYNEQFF	TGCGCCAGCAGCCTGGGGGGGAGAGCGGTCTCCTACAATGAGCAGTTCTTC	-	TRBD2	TRBV4-1	TRBJ2-1
CASSYGQNNRPQHF	TGTGCCAGCAGTTACGGGCAGAACAATCGGCCCCAGCATTTT	-	-	TRBV6-6	TRBJ1-5
CASSQDFGPYGYTF	TGCGCCAGCAGCCAAGATTTTGGTCCATATGGCTACACCTTC	-	-	TRBV4-3	TRBJ1-2
CASSPPKWVQGPFFEQYF	TGTGCCAGCAGTCCCCCCAAATGGGTACAGGGACCTTTTTTCGAGCAGTACTTC	-	-	TRBV27	TRBJ2-7
CASSQEAGSTDTQYF	TGCGCCAGCAGCCAAGAGGCAGGTAGCACAGATACGCAGTATTTT	-	-	TRBV4-1	TRBJ2-3